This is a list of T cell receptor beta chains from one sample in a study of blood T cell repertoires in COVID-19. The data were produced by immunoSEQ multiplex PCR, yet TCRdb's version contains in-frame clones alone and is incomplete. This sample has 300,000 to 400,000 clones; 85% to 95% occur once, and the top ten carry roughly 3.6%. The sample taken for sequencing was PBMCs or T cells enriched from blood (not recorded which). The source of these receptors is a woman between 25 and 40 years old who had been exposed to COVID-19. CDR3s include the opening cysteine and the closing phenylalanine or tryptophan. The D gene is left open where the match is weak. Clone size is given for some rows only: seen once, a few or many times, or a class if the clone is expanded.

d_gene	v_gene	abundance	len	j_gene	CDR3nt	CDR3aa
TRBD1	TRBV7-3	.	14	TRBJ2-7	TGTGCCAGCAGCTTAATGACAGGGTCTGCTGAGCAGTACTTC	CASSLMTGSAEQYF
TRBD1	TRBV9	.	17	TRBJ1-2	TGTGCCAGCAGCTGGGGACAGGGAAGCCTTTTAAACTATGGCTACACCTTC	CASSWGQGSLLNYGYTF
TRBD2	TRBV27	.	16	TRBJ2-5	TGTGCCAGCAGTTTATACGCGGGAGGGGTGGGAGAGACCCAGTACTTC	CASSLYAGGVGETQYF
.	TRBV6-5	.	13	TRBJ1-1	TGTGCCAGCAGAACCGGGACTTTATCTGAAGCTTTCTTT	CASRTGTLSEAFF
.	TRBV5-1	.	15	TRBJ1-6	TGCGCCAGCAGCTCTGCTCTTCAGGGGAGTTCACCCCTCCACTTT	CASSSALQGSSPLHF
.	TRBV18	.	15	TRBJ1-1	TGTGCCAGCTCACCACCCCCGGACAGCAAAACTGAAGCTTTCTTT	CASSPPPDSKTEAFF
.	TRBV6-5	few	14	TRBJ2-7	TGTGCCAGCCTTAGGGACTTTTCCTCGGACGAGCAGTACTTC	CASLRDFSSDEQYF
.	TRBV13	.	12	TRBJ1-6	TGTGCCAGCAGCCCCGCCGGTTCACCCCTCCACTTT	CASSPAGSPLHF
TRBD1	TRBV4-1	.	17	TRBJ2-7	TGCGCCAGCAGCCAAAGACCGGGACAGGGGATTTCCTACGAGCAGTACTTC	CASSQRPGQGISYEQYF
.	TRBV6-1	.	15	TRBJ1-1	TGTGCCAGCAGTGAAATGGCAGGGTGGAGCACTGAAGCTTTCTTT	CASSEMAGWSTEAFF
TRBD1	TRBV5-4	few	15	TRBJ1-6	TGTGCCAGCAGCGTAGACCGGGACAGGGGGCTCGTGCGGGACTTT	CASSVDRDRGLVRDF
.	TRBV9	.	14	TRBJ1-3	TGTGCCAGCAGCGACAATTACTCTGGAAACACCATATATTTT	CASSDNYSGNTIYF
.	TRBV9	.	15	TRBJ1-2	TGTGCCAGCAGCGTAGGCCCCTCAGGGATGGGTGGCTACACCTTC	CASSVGPSGMGGYTF
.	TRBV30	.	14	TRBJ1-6	TGTGCCTGGTCCAGGGGCGATTATAATTCACCCCTCCACTTT	CAWSRGDYNSPLHF
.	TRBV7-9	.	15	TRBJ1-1	TGTGCCAGCAGCTTACTTAGGGGGTGGAACACTGAAGCTTTCTTT	CASSLLRGWNTEAFF
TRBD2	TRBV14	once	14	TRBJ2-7	TGTGCCAGCAGCCATAGGTGGGCTAGCGGGGAGCAGTACTTC	CASSHRWASGEQYF
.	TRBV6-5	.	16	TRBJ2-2	TGTGCCAGCAGTTCCTCGGGGCCATGGGGAACCGGGGAGCTGTTTTTT	CASSSSGPWGTGELFF
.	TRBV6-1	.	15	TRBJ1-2	TGTGCCAGCAGTGACCCGGGACACTTTAACTATGGCTACACCTTC	CASSDPGHFNYGYTF
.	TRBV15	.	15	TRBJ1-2	TGTGCCACCAGCAGGTCTGGGACAACGAACTATGGCTACACCTTC	CATSRSGTTNYGYTF
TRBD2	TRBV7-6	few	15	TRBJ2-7	TGTGCCAGCAGCTCTCAACTAGCGGGGGACTACGAGCAGTACTTC	CASSSQLAGDYEQYF
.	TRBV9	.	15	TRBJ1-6	TGTGCCAGCAGTCGGAGTAGCTCCTATAATTCACCCCTCCACTTT	CASSRSSSYNSPLHF
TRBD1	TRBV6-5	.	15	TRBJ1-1	TGTGCCAGCTATAGGCCGGGACAGTGGAACACTGAAGCTTTCTTT	CASYRPGQWNTEAFF
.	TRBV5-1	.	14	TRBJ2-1	TGCGCCAGCACCCCCGGGACTGTCGACAATGAGCAGTTCTTC	CASTPGTVDNEQFF
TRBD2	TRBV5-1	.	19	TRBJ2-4	TGCGCCAGCATCCCGACTAGCGGGGGCGTCATAGTAGCCAAAAACATTCAGTACTTC	CASIPTSGGVIVAKNIQYF
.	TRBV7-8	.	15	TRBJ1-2	TGTGCCAGCAGCTTAGCGGTGACAGCCTTCTATGGCTACACCTTC	CASSLAVTAFYGYTF
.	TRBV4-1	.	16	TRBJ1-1	TGCGCCAGCAGCCAAGTTCCCGACAAGATGAACACTGAAGCTTTCTTT	CASSQVPDKMNTEAFF
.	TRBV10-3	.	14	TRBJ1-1	TGTGCCATCAGTGATTTCACAGGGATGACTGAAGCTTTCTTT	CAISDFTGMTEAFF
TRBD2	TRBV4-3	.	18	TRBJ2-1	TGCGCCAGCAGCCAAGAGTCCGGGACTAGCGGGGGGTACAATGAGCAGTTCTTC	CASSQESGTSGGYNEQFF
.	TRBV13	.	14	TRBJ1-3	TGTGCCAGCAGCGAGGGATCTTTAGGAAACACCATATATTTT	CASSEGSLGNTIYF
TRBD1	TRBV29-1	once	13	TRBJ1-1	TGCAGCGTTGGGACAGGAGCTTATGAGGAAGCTTTCTTT	CSVGTGAYEEAFF
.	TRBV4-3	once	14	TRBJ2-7	TGCGCCAGCAGCCAATCAGGGGACACCTACGAGCAGTACTTC	CASSQSGDTYEQYF
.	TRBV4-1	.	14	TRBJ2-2	TGCGCCAGCAGCCAAGGGCTTGGCACCGGGGAGCTGTTTTTT	CASSQGLGTGELFF
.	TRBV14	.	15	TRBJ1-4	TGTGCCAGCAGCCAACCCCGGTCGGGGGTTGAAAAACTGTTTTTT	CASSQPRSGVEKLFF
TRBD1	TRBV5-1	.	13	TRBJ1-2	TGCGCCAGCAGCCTGAGACAGGGGGCTGGCTACACCTTC	CASSLRQGAGYTF
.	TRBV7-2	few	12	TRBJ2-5	TGTGCCAGCAGCTCCCATAGAGAGACCCAGTACTTC	CASSSHRETQYF
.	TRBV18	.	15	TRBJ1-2	TGTGCCAGCTCACGTTCCGGGGGGGCAGCCAATGGCTACACCTTC	CASSRSGGAANGYTF
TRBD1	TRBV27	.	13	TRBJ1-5	TGTGCCAGCAGTTTAAGACAGGGGTTACCCCAGCATTTT	CASSLRQGLPQHF
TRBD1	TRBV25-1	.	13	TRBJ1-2	TGTGCCAGCAGTGAGGCGGGACAGGGTACAATTAACTTC	CASSEAGQGTINF
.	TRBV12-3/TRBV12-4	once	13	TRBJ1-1	TGTGCCAGCAGTTTAGGCGTGAACACTGAAGCTTTCTTT	CASSLGVNTEAFF
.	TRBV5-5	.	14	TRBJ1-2	TGTGCCAGCAGCTTCACAGCGGTCAACTATGGCTACACCTTC	CASSFTAVNYGYTF
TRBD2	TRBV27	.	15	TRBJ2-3	TGTGCCAGCAGTACAGGGGCGGGGGGGCCAGATACGCAGTATTTT	CASSTGAGGPDTQYF
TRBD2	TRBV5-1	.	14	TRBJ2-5	TGCGCCAGCAGCTTGGACGGGGGAGGGGAGACCCAGTACTTC	CASSLDGGGETQYF
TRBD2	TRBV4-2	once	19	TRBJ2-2	TGTGCCAGCAGCCAAGATGTGGAGCGGGGGGGCCGGGGCACCGGGGAGCTGTTTTTT	CASSQDVERGGRGTGELFF
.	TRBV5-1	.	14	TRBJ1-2	TGCGCCAGCAGCGACTTCTCCTCGCTAGCTGGCTACACCTTC	CASSDFSSLAGYTF
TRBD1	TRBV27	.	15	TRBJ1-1	TGTGCCAGCAGTACCCTGGGACAGGGGTTAGTGGGAGCTTTCTTT	CASSTLGQGLVGAFF
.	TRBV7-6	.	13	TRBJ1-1	TGTGCCAGCAGCTTATCCGTGAACACTGAAGCTTTCTTT	CASSLSVNTEAFF
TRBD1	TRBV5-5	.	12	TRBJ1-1	TGTGCCAGCAGCCAGGGGGCCGCTGAAGCTTTCTTT	CASSQGAAEAFF
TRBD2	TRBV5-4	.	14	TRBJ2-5	TGTGCCAGCAGCTTGGGGGGCGGGGGAGAGACCCAGTACTTC	CASSLGGGGETQYF
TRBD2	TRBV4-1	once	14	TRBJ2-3	TGCGCCAGCAGCGGGGTAGCGGGGGAAGATACGCAGTATTTT	CASSGVAGEDTQYF
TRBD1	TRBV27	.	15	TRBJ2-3	TGTGCCAGCAGGGCTGGGACAGGGGTCACAGATACGCAGTATTTT	CASRAGTGVTDTQYF